This TCR beta chain was recovered during a study of regulatory T cells in long-lasting Graves disease. Study observations and caveats: Repertoires from persistent disease leaned toward TRBV28, TRBJ1-2 and TRBJ2-5.

In building TCR beta libraries, iRepertoire HTBI primers were used together with Arm-PCR of CDR3 regions. TCRdb reanalysed the multiplex PCR reads using MiXCR and keeps one entry per CDR3 protein. Of about 500,000 distinct CDR3 sequences detected, 16% appear once; the ten largest clones hold 9% to 15%. Sample time point: newly diagnosed GD, antithyroid drugs for less than 3 months. Making the TCR library involved RNA that had been extracted from PBMCs. It was an endocrinology department in Xi'an, China, that provided the patients. This CDR3 contains 12 residues. V dropped 5 bases and J dropped 5; count of bases not matched to a gene: 5. The germline V gene encodes CDR1 GTSNPN and CDR2 SVGIG (reference sequence). This clonotype was detected ten times or more. Its matching antigen is unknown. This same sample was also part of a study on T cells in Graves' hyperthyroidism and ophthalmopathy.

The sequencing used peripheral blood mononuclear cells (PBMCs), collected at new diagnosis, from a patient treated with antithyroid drugs. The clonotype comes from a man aged 35 to 55 with Graves disease. The chain has TRBV30 and TRBJ1-2; 7 positions match TRBD1. The CDR3 protein is CAWGTVSYGYTF. For the CDR3, the DNA is TGTGCCTGGGGGACAGTTAGTTATGGCTACACCTTC.